These 9 T cell receptor beta chains were sequenced from one sample in a study of beta chain features in type 1 diabetes. Expressed TCRB transcripts were sequenced because the isolated RNA had all been reverse transcribed beforehand. Sequencing was performed with immunoSEQ multiplex PCR; in TCRdb, only in-frame clones are kept and a portion is missing. The sample has fewer than 650,000 clones; about 16% are singletons. Sequencing input: naive CD4+ T cells from blood. All receptors derive from a man aged 18 to 30 in good health.

The chain employs TRBV18 and TRBJ2-5; no firm D call. V lost 3 bases to trimming and J lost 5 bases, with 7 bases between them. Germline CDR1 and CDR2: KGHSH and LQKENI. CDR3 length: 12 residues. CDR3 sequence (DNA): TGTGCCAGCTCACCGTCGTCGGAGACCCAGTACTTC. This gives the protein CASSPSSETQYF.

The chain is built from TRBV7-9 and TRBJ2-3; no reliable D call. Germline-derived CDR1 and CDR2 are SEHNR and FQNEAQ (reference sequence). Deletions cut 6 bases from V and 0 bases from J, with 4 bases between. This CDR3 is 12 amino acids long. CDR3 region: CASRGSTDTQYF. As DNA, the CDR3 is TGTGCCAGCAGAGGCAGCACAGATACGCAGTATTTT.

The rearrangement links TRBV25-1 to TRBJ2-3, with D possibly being TRBD1 or TRBD2 (6 bases each). This CDR3 is 15 amino acids long. V lost 4 bases to trimming and J lost 6 bases, with 17 bases between them. Looked up from germline, CDR1 is MGHDK and CDR2 is SYGVNS. CDR3 bases: TGTGCCAGCAGTGTATTCCGTCCGGGGGCGGATACGCAGTATTTT. It is translated as CASSVFRPGADTQYF.

This clone has more than one count but fewer than ten. The chain uses TRBV7-2 and TRBJ1-2, with a tentative D call TRBD1 (5 bases). Germline loops: CDR1 SGHTA, CDR2 FQGNSA. The CDR3 is 13 residues long. Trimming left V 5 bases short and J 8 bases short, with 15 bases between. The CDR3 loop reads CASSQRGHGGYTF. The CDR3 region has the DNA TGTGCCAGCAGCCAACGGGGCCATGGGGGCTACACCTTC.

The chain combines TRBV4-3 with TRBJ1-4; no definite D call. CDR1 and CDR2 (germline): LGHNA, YSLEER. Deletions cut 0 bases from V and 8 bases from J, with 7 bases between. The CDR3 sequence is 13 residues long. CDR3 protein: CASSQDNLEKLFF. CDR3 DNA: TGCGCCAGCAGCCAAGATAATTTGGAAAAACTGTTTTTT.

The J gene is TRBJ2-1, the V gene TRBV27, with D hard to call. V gave up 5 bases and J gave up 6 bases, with 2 bases separating them. Germline CDR1 is MNHEY and CDR2 is SMNVEV (reference sequence). The CDR3 runs to 10 residues. CDR3 bases: TGTGCCAGCAGTACCAATGAGCAGTTCTTC. Amino acids: CASSTNEQFF.

The chain employs TRBV9 and TRBJ2-5, with D perhaps TRBD2 (6 bases). Germline assignment: CDR1 SGDLS and CDR2 YYNGEE. This CDR3 has 14 residues. The V gene lost 0 bases and the J gene lost 5 bases, with 11 bases spanning the gap. The CDR3 here is CASSVELGRETQYF. As DNA, the CDR3 is TGTGCCAGCAGCGTAGAGCTGGGGAGGGAGACCCAGTACTTC. The full variable domain, with the rest looked up from reference TRBV9 and TRBJ2-5, is DSGVTQTPKHLITATGQRVTLRCSPRSGDLSVYWYQQSLDQGLQFLIQYYNGEERAKGNILERFSAQQFPDLHSELNLSSLELGDSALYFCASSVELGRETQYFGPGTRLLVL.

The J gene is TRBJ2-7, the V gene TRBV10-3, with 8 bases fitting TRBD1. CDR1 is ENHRY, CDR2 SYGVKD, per germline. CDR3 size: 15 residues. V shed 4 bases and J 2 bases; nucleotides not matched to a gene: 7. The CDR3 bases are TGTGCCATCAGTGGGGGGGCGACAGGGGCCTACGAGCAGTACTTC. This sequence encodes CAISGGATGAYEQYF.

This clone was counted only a few times. The chain links TRBV7-9 to TRBJ2-3, with a tentative D call TRBD1 (6 bases). This CDR3 has 18 residues. From germline, CDR1 is SEHNR and CDR2 FQNEAQ (reference sequence). Deletions cut 7 bases from V and 0 bases from J, with 23 bases between. DNA for the CDR3: TGTGCCAGCAACCCACAGGGCCGCTTTTCGCCTAGCACAGATACGCAGTATTTT. Translation gives CASNPQGRFSPSTDTQYF.